The TCR beta chain described here comes from a study of T cells in Graves' hyperthyroidism and ophthalmopathy. RNA transcripts yielded amplified TCR beta CDR3 regions. An initial round of RT-PCR targeting the TCR CDR3 relied on the HTBI primer set. Each CDR3 protein is one row after TCRdb ran MiXCR on the multiplex PCR reads. The table includes under 300,000 distinct CDR3 sequences, less than 30% detected once. The V gene lost 3 bases and the J gene lost 0 bases, with 8 bases spanning the gap. CDR1 is LGHDT and CDR2 is YNNKEL in the germline V gene (reference sequence). This CDR3 is 14 amino acids long. There are many counts of this clonotype.

The chain is built from TRBV3-1 and TRBJ1-1, with D perhaps matching TRBD1 (5 bases). Sequencing was carried out using blood. The receptor was isolated from a man aged 40-49 years with Graves' hyperthyroidism that later progressed to Graves' ophthalmopathy. The CDR3 loop is CASSHSGMNTEAFF. CDR3 sequence (DNA): TGTGCCAGCAGCCACTCAGGGATGAACACTGAAGCTTTCTTT.